Listed here is a single TCR beta chain. This clonotype was seen at least ten times. This clone's antigen is unknown. Within one base of it there is no much larger clone, and no base qualities were kept. These data originate in a study of T-cell reconstitution after alpha-beta-depleted transplantation in children (dated by TCRdb to about 2016). Broadly, across the study: T-cell immune reconstitution after TCRalphabeta/CD19-depleted allogeneic hematopoietic cell transplantation in children was quantitatively tracked in the study by means of TCR repertoire profiling. Results and caveats for the whole study, not just this receptor: Over subsequent months, a decline in hyperexpanded clone frequencies was noted, and after one year, T-cell counts and TCRbeta diversity were mostly ascribed to newly produced T cells. About two months after transplant, the apparently early recovery of alphabetaT-cell counts reportedly depended on just several hundred clones that had expanded rapidly and came from non-depleted graft cells. The high TCRbeta diversity at day 60 in some patients was ascribed to recipient T cells and intrathymic progenitors that had survived conditioning.

According to the study, the label for this sample's treatment or condition signals: allogeneic hematopoietic cell transplantation with graft depleted of TCRalphabeta T cells and CD19 B cells. The children who served as transplant recipients had been given grafts of TCRalphabeta/CD19-depleted allogeneic hematopoietic cells. Library generation was performed with PCR. Instrument on record: Illumina HiSeq 2500. TCR libraries were prepared with molecular barcoding, using unique molecular identifiers to normalize TCRbeta repertoire quantification. Clones were called with MiXCR by TCRdb after fastp trimmed the public reads at Q25, and only in-frame beta chains were retained. Every entry covers one CDR3 protein and lists the most common genes and DNA from its rows. The sample includes about 440,000 distinct CDR3 sequences, with about 45% observed a single time. The ten largest clonotypes hold roughly 27% of the sample.

Trimming removed 2 bases from V and 3 bases from J; the gene matches leave 6 bases unexplained. From the cysteine up to the phenylalanine, the CDR3 has a length of 17 residues. Solely the CDR3 DNA is kept, with 51 bases framed from the first base. CDR1 and CDR2 (KGHSH, LQKENI) derive from the germline V gene. Recombination linked TRBV18 to TRBJ2-2, with 10 middle bases fitting TRBD2. This specimen was PBMCs, taken before TCRalphabeta/CD19-depleted stem cell transplant. This clonotype was sampled from a girl aged 2 to 9 with aplastic anemia, due to receive a stem cell transplant. The nucleotide sequence reads TGTGCCAGCTCACCAAGCCTAGCGGGAGCATACACCGGGGAGCTGTTTTTT. It is translated as CASSPSLAGAYTGELFF.